These T cell receptor beta chains were read from a single sample in a study of blood T cells in healthy people across ages. One entry per CDR3 protein results from TCRdb running MiXCR on the 5' RACE reads. The data hold 1.2 million to 1.5 million distinct CDR3 sequences, with 42% observed a single time. Material: blood. The receptors derive from a young woman in good health. Both conserved end residues are part of each CDR3. Each record gives: CDR3 DNA, CDR3 protein, clone size, D gene, J gene, CDR3 length, V gene. The D gene is left open where the match is weak. Clone size, where shown, is once, few, many, or a class for clones that have expanded.

cdr3_nt: TGTGCCAGCAGCCGAGGAACAGGGACCGCGGACTATGGCTACACCTTC; cdr3_aa: CASSRGTGTADYGYTF; clone_size: .; d_call: .; j_call: TRBJ1-2; cdr3_length: 16; v_call: TRBV7-9
cdr3_nt: TGTGCCAGCAGTGACTTGGGGACCCAGTACTTC; cdr3_aa: CASSDLGTQYF; clone_size: once; d_call: .; j_call: TRBJ2-5; cdr3_length: 11; v_call: TRBV2
cdr3_nt: TGTGCCAACAGCCGCGGCGGGATCACAGATACGCAGTATTTT; cdr3_aa: CANSRGGITDTQYF; clone_size: .; d_call: .; j_call: TRBJ2-3; cdr3_length: 14; v_call: TRBV14
cdr3_nt: TGCAGTGCCATATCGGGGGGAACAGGTGGAAATCAGCCCCAGCATTTT; cdr3_aa: CSAISGGTGGNQPQHF; clone_size: once; d_call: .; j_call: TRBJ1-5; cdr3_length: 16; v_call: TRBV20-1
cdr3_nt: TGTGCCACCAGCCAGGGAATAGGCTACGAGCAGTACTTC; cdr3_aa: CATSQGIGYEQYF; clone_size: .; d_call: .; j_call: TRBJ2-7; cdr3_length: 13; v_call: TRBV10-3
cdr3_nt: TGTGCCAGCTCACCCTCGAGCGGCTTGCGTTACAATGAGCAGTTCTTC; cdr3_aa: CASSPSSGLRYNEQFF; clone_size: .; d_call: .; j_call: TRBJ2-1; cdr3_length: 16; v_call: TRBV18
cdr3_nt: TGTGCCAGCAGCTGGGGAGGCAGTGATTGGGCCAAAAACATTCAGTACTTC; cdr3_aa: CASSWGGSDWAKNIQYF; clone_size: .; d_call: .; j_call: TRBJ2-4; cdr3_length: 17; v_call: TRBV11-1
cdr3_nt: TGTGCCAGCAGTTTATCTGGGGGGACAGGCTCTAACTATGGCTACACCTTC; cdr3_aa: CASSLSGGTGSNYGYTF; clone_size: few; d_call: TRBD1; j_call: TRBJ1-2; cdr3_length: 17; v_call: TRBV27
cdr3_nt: TGTGCCACCCGGACTAGCGGAATGTACAATGAGCAGTTCTTC; cdr3_aa: CATRTSGMYNEQFF; clone_size: few; d_call: TRBD2; j_call: TRBJ2-1; cdr3_length: 14; v_call: TRBV10-3
cdr3_nt: TGCAGTGCGTCCGCACCATATATGAACACTGAAGCTTTCTTT; cdr3_aa: CSASAPYMNTEAFF; clone_size: .; d_call: .; j_call: TRBJ1-1; cdr3_length: 14; v_call: TRBV20-1
cdr3_nt: TGTGCCTGGAGTGTACAGGGACAGGGTGGTTCACCCCTCCACTTT; cdr3_aa: CAWSVQGQGGSPLHF; clone_size: .; d_call: TRBD1; j_call: TRBJ1-6; cdr3_length: 15; v_call: TRBV30